This TCR beta chain was captured by sequencing in a study of cytomegalovirus exposure and HLA in healthy donors (dated by TCRdb to 2015 to 2018). With respect to the entire study: An earlier analysis of approximately 590 of the donors reported more than 250 Gb of sequence data and 117 million unique TCR beta sequences from about 179 million T cells. Using immunosequencing, the study profiled T cell repertoires from 500 to 800 subjects and related those repertoires to cytomegalovirus serostatus. Donor age, sex, ethnicity and CMV serostatus were compiled together with the repertoire data. Genome-wide SNP genotypes for about 55% of the 666 donors were used in a later genetic analysis, which treated that subset as a discovery cohort. A later analysis re-analyzed previously published TCR beta repertoires from 550 to 700 donors and added high-resolution HLA genotyping to study TCR occurrence patterns. Roughly five DR-DQ haplotypes were treated as single units for association and clustering because of strong linkage in the cohort. On average, over 200,000 unique TCR beta nucleotide sequences were sequenced per donor among 398 genotyped donors of the cohort, with 15% to 20% of those sequences being non-productive. An early release that covered 500 to 800 HLA-typed donors contained around 330 gigabases of sequencing data and tens of millions of unique TCR sequences. To decide whether each TCR beta V gene segment behaved as functional or pseudogenic, an earlier analysis of some 600 of the donors relied on high-throughput TCR beta sequencing. A separate validation cohort of about 110 different subjects was used in addition to the 666-subject first cohort. The later analysis used no new phenotypic data to find candidate immune exposures, relying instead on TCR beta sequences and their occurrence across donors. To predict cytomegalovirus infection status, the study combined high-throughput TCR immunosequencing, statistical association of individual TCRs with disease status, and machine learning. The number of donors typed differed by locus, with roughly 620-630 for A, B, C, DRB1 and DQB1, more than 500 for DQA1, approximately 580 for DPA1, and over 400 for DPB1. All discovery cohort repertoires had been generated using a single sequencing platform. The genetic ancestry cluster associated with self-reported Caucasian donors included 81% of the 350 to 500 genotyped donors. The study aimed to test whether cataloging public T cell receptors could reveal signatures of past pathogen exposure. HLA typing included class I and class II loci at four-digit resolution.

Library generation was performed with the immunoSEQ multiplex PCR assay. A mixture of 60 forward primers for TCR Vbeta segments and 13 reverse primers for TCR Jbeta segments was used in the multiplex PCR. The CDR3 region of rearranged TCR beta genes was amplified from genomic DNA with a multiplex PCR assay. The amplified TCR beta libraries were sequenced on the Illumina HiSeq System as 87-base-pair reads. In the paper's pipeline: Across the 600 to 700 repertoires, a later analysis counted tens of millions of unique TCR beta chains, around 11 million of which were shared by at least two donors. Raw reads were error-corrected and collapsed into unique sequences with a nearest-neighbor algorithm that merged closely related sequences to remove PCR and sequencing errors. Alignment of CDR3 sequences to IMGT reference sequences was used to assign V, D and J gene segments. For a sequence to be retained, a match of at least six nucleotides to both a V gene segment and a J gene segment was required. Rearrangements were called productive when the CDR3 lacked stop codons and stayed in frame with V and J; all others were non-productive. CDR3 was defined by IMGT convention, running from the second conserved V-encoded cysteine to the conserved J-encoded phenylalanine. Sequences without an unambiguous match to a single V gene segment were excluded from the earlier analysis of 450 to 650 of the donors. In an earlier analysis of around 590 of the donors, a V segment was called functional when productive rearrangements were above 56.7%, and segregating when the standard deviation between donors exceeded 5%. A statistical classification framework was built for diagnosing cytomegalovirus status from the catalog of TCR beta chain sequences. A later analysis assigned V and J genes by comparing TCR nucleotide sequences with IMGT/GENE-DB human TR gene sequences. In a later analysis, CDR3 sequences and most-parsimonious VDJ recombination scenarios were assigned using the TCRdist pipeline. In a later analysis, each TCR beta chain was defined by its CDR3 amino acid sequence together with its V-gene family, and reads without a unique V-gene family were excluded. In a later analysis, fewer than 650 highly shared, low-generation-probability nucleotide sequences were removed to address suspected cross-contamination and a sequencing artifact. A later analysis calculated a clonal expansion index for each public chain from normalized within-repertoire ranks of inferred template counts. A later analysis computed generation probabilities with a VDJ recombination model fitted to out-of-frame rearrangements, and checked the results against IGoR. In a later analysis, hypergeometric tests were used to score TCR-TCR, TCR-HLA and TCR-CMV co-occurrence, with a repertoire-size bias correction applied to TCR pairs. False discovery rates were estimated in a later analysis by permuting HLA or CMV assignments 20 times. A later analysis grouped co-occurring TCRs with DBSCAN, adding TCRdist sequence similarity when clustering within HLA-allele-positive subsets. For co-occurrence clustering, repertoires with fewer than 30,000 or more than 120,000 public chains were excluded, along with roughly 5 repertoires with anomalous nucleotide sharing. The source is immuneACCESS, and TCRdb retained only in-frame sequences with V and J called. Part of the clones is not carried over; for the studies checked, unresolved V genes explain less than half of this, and the remainder is unexplained. V, J and clone size were drawn from that table, and D and trimming were deduced from the DNA. The record for this sample contains about 70,000 clones. The top ten hold roughly 2.3% of the sample.

The cohort consisted of 666 healthy bone marrow donors. At the time of sampling, all cohort members were nominally healthy, though unrecorded immune exposures were likely present. The donor tested CMV seropositive, placing the donor among the 290 or so seropositive members of the cohort. Each donor provided a peripheral blood sample, and peripheral blood mononuclear cells were used for TCR beta sequencing. Genomic DNA extraction from the blood cell samples was performed with the Qiagen DNeasy Blood Extraction Kit. What the work shows at the level of the full study, not this receptor alone: In a later analysis, several top co-occurrence clusters were reported to appear linked to parvovirus B19, influenza, CMV and Epstein-Barr virus. Because the 87-base-pair reads could not distinguish some IMGT-functional V segments, including TRBV6-2 and TRBV6-3, those segments were excluded. When HLA alleles, especially DR and DQ, strongly co-occurred, attributing TCR associations to individual alleles was difficult. It was suggested by the authors that the approach could potentially be generalized to other disease states and immunological phenotypes. Roughly uniform sequencing depth across donors was assumed in presence/absence analyses, although this assumption may not hold. Most TCR sequences were observed very rarely across donors, whereas some public TCRs were present in many individuals. An earlier analysis of 587 of the donors showed that most TCR beta V segments appeared in productive rearrangements either about 87% or about 30% of the time, which broadly matched IMGT annotations. CMV serostatus was the only immune exposure information available for the cohort. This cohort had only TCR beta chains sequenced, and the lack of alpha or paired-chain data limited which features could be detected. Three of the identified cytomegalovirus-associated TCR beta chains were confirmed in vitro to be specific for cytomegalovirus antigens. In a later analysis, HLA-associated TCR beta chains were found to be more clonally expanded and to have lower generation probabilities than equally common non-associated chains. An association between a missense DCLRE1C variant and V-gene and J-gene trimming of TCR beta chains was found in a later genetic analysis and replicated in an independent cohort. HLA typing was unavailable for some donors at each locus, so association tests used only the typed subset. Correlated functional status among segregating V segments might be attributable to linkage disequilibrium, but an unknown experimental factor could not be ruled out. A later analysis found that most CMV-associated TCR beta chains appeared HLA-restricted, with HLA associations seemingly driven largely by CMV exposure. The study listed 150 to 200 TCR beta chains as associated with cytomegalovirus. In a later analysis, the rate of TCR association differed among HLA loci, with DRB1 alleles having the most associated TCRs and HLA-C alleles having the fewest. About 17 rarely observed V segments, including chromosome 9 orphons, were excluded from the earlier analysis of almost 600 of the donors because counts were too low. In a later genetic analysis, fewer N-insertions in productive TCRs were reported among donors in an Asian-associated ancestry cluster than the roughly 700-donor mean. A further reported finding was that TCR beta sequences accurately predicted the HLA-A and HLA-B alleles for most subjects in the first cohort. Cytomegalovirus status was reported to be diagnosed by the classifier with high specificity and sensitivity in both the original and validation cohorts. A later analysis associated around 16,000 TCR beta sequences with specific HLA alleles at a false discovery rate of 0.05. A group of highly shared sequence variants was considered likely to be a technical artifact of the sequencing pipeline.

Regarding this clone: Its binding antigen is unknown.

From the cysteine through the phenylalanine, the CDR3 covers 15 amino acids. Only CDR3 DNA is held: 45 bases, read in frame from base 1. CDR1 and CDR2 are drawn from the germline V gene (reference sequence): GTSNPN, SVGIG. V is trimmed back by 2 bases and J by 5 bases, and the junction contains 9 bases that no gene match accounts for. In this chain, TRBV30 is recombined with TRBJ2-5; 9 bases in the junction line up with TRBD1. The sequence came from a female donor in good health and CMV-seropositive. The sample consisted of PBMCs. The CDR3 protein sequence reads: CAWSPGTGSGETQYF. The nucleotide sequence is TGTGCCTGGAGTCCAGGGACAGGGTCAGGGGAGACCCAGTACTTC.